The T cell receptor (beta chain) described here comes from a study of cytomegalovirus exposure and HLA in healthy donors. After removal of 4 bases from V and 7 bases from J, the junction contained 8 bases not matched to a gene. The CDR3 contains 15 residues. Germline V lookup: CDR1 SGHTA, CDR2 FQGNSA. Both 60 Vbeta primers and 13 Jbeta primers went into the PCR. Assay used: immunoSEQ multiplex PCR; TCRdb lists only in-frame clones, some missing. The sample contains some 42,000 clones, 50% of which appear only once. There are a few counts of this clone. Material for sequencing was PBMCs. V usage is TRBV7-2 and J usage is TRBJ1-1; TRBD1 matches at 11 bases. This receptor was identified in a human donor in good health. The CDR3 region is CASSSRGQGAYEAFF. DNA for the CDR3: TGTGCCAGCAGCTCACGTGGACAGGGGGCCTATGAAGCTTTCTTT.